This TCR beta chain was obtained from a study of blood T cell repertoires in COVID-19. Study-level information: Material from acute and convalescent COVID-19 was sourced from the United States, Italy and Spain. T cells, B-cell-depleted T cells, or PBMCs provided the cDNA or gDNA that served as material.

Original data processing: Cell counts per sample came from amplifying reference gene primers. TCRdb keeps only in-frame clones here, not all; method: immunoSEQ multiplex PCR. The V and J calls and clone size are taken from that table; D and trimming were inferred from the DNA. The sample yields about 42,000 clones, roughly nine tenths seen once. The receptor comes from a man over 45 with active COVID-19. Sequenced: peripheral blood.

The CDR3 here is CASSYPWSGDYGYTF. As DNA, the CDR3 is TGTGCCAGCAGTTACCCCTGGTCGGGGGACTATGGCTACACCTTC. The V call is TRBV28, the J call TRBJ1-2, with D perhaps matching TRBD1 (5 bases). CDR3 length equals 15 residues. Germline CDR1 and CDR2: MDHEN and SYDVKM. With 4 bases removed from V and 3 bases from J, the gap between germline ends came to 15 bases.